The present T cell receptor (beta chain) was sequenced within a study of T-cell memory formation after mild COVID-19. V was pared by 5 bases and J by 6 bases, with 14 bases between. This CDR3 region has 14 residues. From the 5' RACE reads, TCRdb called clonotypes with MiXCR, one entry per CDR3 protein. The data hold a few hundred thousand distinct CDR3 sequences, with about 23% observed a single time. This TCR was recovered from an adult woman who had mild COVID-19 (a few samples of this study predate the infection). Cell type and time point are not known. Sequences were obtained from PBMCs or a T cell subset sorted from them (not recorded which). The chain joins TRBV12-3 or TRBV12-4 to TRBJ2-1; possible D gene TRBD1, 5 bases. Here the CDR3 DNA reads TGTGCCAGCAGTAAGCACACAGGCCCCAATGAGCAGTTCTTC. Translating gives CASSKHTGPNEQFF.